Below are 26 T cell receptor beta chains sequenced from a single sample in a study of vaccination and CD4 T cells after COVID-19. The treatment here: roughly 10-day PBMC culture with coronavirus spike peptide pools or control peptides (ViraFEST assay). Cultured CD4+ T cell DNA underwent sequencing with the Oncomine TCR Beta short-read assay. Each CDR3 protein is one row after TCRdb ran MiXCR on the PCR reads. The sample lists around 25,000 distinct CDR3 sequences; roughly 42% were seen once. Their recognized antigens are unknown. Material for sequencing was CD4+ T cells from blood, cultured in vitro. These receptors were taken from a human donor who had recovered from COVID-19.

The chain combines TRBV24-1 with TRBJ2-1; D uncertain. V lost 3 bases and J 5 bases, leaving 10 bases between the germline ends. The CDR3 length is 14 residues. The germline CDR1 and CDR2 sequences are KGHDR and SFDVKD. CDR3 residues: CATSDRVADNEQFF. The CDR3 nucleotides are TGTGCCACCAGTGATAGGGTTGCGGACAATGAGCAGTTCTTC.

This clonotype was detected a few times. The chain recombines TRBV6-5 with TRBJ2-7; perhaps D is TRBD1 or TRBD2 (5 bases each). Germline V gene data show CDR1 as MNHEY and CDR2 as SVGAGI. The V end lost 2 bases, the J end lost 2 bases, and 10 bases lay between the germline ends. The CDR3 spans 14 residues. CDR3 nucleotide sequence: TGTGCCAGCAGTTACGGGACGGCTACCTACGAGCAGTACTTC. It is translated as CASSYGTATYEQYF.

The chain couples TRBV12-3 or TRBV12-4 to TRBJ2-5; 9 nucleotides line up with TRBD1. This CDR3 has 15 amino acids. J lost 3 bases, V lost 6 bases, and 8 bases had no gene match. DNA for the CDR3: TGTGCCAGCAGCCTAACCGGACAGGGGAAAGAGACCCAGTACTTC. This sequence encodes CASSLTGQGKETQYF.

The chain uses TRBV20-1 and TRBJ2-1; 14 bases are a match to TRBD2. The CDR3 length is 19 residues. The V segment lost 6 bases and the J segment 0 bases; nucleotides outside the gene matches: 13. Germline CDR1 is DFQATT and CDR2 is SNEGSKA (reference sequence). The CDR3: CSAKGPGLAGANSYNEQFF. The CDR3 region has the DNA TGCAGTGCCAAGGGCCCGGGACTAGCGGGGGCTAACTCCTACAATGAGCAGTTCTTC.

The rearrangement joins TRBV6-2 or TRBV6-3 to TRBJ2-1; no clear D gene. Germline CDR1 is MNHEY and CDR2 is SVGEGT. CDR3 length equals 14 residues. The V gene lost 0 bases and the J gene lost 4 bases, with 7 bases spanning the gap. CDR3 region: CASSYSSEYNEQFF. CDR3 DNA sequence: TGTGCCAGCAGTTACTCGTCCGAGTACAATGAGCAGTTCTTC.

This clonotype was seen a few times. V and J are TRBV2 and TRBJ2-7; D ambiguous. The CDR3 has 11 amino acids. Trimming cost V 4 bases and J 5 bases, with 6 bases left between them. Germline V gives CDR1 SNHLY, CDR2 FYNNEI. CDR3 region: CASSGNDEQYF. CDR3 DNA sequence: TGTGCCAGCAGTGGGAACGACGAGCAGTACTTC. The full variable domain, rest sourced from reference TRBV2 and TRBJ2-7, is EPEVTQTPSHQVTQMGQEVILRCVPISNHLYFYWYRQILGQKVEFLVSFYNNEISEKSEIFDDQFSVERPDGSNFTLKIRSTKLEDSAMYFCASSGNDEQYFGPGTRLTVT.

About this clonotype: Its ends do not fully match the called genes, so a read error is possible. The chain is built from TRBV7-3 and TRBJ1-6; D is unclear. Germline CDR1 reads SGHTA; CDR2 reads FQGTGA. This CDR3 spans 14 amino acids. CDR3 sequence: CASSLGRRNSPPHF. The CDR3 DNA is TGTGCCAGCAGCTTAGGCCGCCGTAATTCACCCCCCCACTTT.

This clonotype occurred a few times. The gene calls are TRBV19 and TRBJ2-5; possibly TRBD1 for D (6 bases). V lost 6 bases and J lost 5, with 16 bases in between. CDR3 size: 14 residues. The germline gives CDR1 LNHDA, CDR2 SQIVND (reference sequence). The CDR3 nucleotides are TGTGCCAGTAGCCCCCTAGGGGGAAGGGAGACCCAGTACTTC. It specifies CASSPLGGRETQYF.

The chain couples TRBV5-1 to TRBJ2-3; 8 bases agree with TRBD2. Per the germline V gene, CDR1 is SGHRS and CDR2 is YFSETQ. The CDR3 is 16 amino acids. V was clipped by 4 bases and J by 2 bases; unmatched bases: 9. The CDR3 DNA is TGCGCCAGCAGCCCTCCTACGGGGGGGAACACAGATACGCAGTATTTT. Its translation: CASSPPTGGNTDTQYF.

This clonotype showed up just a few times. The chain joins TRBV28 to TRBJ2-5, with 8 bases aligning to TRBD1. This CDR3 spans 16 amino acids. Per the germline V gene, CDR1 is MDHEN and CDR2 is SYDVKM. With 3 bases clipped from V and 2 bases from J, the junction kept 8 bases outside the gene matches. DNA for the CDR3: TGTGCCAGCAGTTTGCCGGACAGGGTTGTTCAAGAGACCCAGTACTTC. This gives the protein CASSLPDRVVQETQYF.

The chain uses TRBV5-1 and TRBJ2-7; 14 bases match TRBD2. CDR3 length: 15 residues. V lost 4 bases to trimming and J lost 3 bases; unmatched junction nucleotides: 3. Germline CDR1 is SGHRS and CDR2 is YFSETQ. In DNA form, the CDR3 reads TGCGCCAGCAGCGCGGGGACTAGCGGGGGCTACGAGCAGTACTTC. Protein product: CASSAGTSGGYEQYF.

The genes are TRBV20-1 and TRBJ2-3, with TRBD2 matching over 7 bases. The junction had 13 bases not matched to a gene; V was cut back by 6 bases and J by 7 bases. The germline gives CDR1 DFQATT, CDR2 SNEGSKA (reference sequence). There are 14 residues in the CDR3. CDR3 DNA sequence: TGCAGTGCCAGGTCAGGCGGGGGAGGGAATACGCAGTATTTT. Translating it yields CSARSGGGGNTQYF.

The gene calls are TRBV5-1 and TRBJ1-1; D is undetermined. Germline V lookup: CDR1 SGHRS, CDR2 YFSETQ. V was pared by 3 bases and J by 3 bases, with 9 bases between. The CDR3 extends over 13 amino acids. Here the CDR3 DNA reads TGCGCCAGCAGCTCCGGGCCGCACACTGAAGCTTTCTTT. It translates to CASSSGPHTEAFF.

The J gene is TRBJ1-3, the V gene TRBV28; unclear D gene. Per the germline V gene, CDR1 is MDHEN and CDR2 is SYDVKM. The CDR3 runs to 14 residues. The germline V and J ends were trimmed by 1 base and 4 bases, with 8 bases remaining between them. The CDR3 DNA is TGTGCCAGCAGTTTATATCGTCCAGGAAACACCATATATTTT. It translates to CASSLYRPGNTIYF.

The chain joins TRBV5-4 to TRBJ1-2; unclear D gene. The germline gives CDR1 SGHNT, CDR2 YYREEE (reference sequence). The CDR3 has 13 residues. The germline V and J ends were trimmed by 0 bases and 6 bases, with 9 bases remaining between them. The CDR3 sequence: CASSLEAGHGYTF. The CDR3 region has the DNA TGTGCCAGCAGCTTGGAGGCAGGACATGGCTACACCTTC.

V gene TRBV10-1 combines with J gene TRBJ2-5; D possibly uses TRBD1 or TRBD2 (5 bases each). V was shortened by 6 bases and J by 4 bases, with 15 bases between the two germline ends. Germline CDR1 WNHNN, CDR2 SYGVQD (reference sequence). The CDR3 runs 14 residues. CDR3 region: CASSPGTAGETQYF. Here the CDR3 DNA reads TGCGCCAGCAGCCCCGGGACGGCTGGAGAGACCCAGTACTTC.

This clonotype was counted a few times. CDR3 protein: CSAMQHRIRSQPQHF. The CDR3 DNA sequence: TGCAGTGCTATGCAACACAGGATTCGCAGTCAGCCCCAGCATTTT. The chain combines TRBV20-1 with TRBJ1-5, with a tentative D call TRBD1 (5 bases). Trimming took 4 bases from V and 6 from J, leaving 19 bases between them. CDR1 DFQATT and CDR2 SNEGSKA come from the germline V gene (reference sequence). CDR3 length: 15 residues.

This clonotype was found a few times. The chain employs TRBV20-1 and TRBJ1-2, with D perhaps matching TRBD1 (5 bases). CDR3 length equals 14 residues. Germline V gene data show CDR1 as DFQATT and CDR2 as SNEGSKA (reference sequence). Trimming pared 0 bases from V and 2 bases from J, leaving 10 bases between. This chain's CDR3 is CSARDAGLNYGYTF. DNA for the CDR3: TGCAGTGCTAGAGATGCGGGGCTCAACTATGGCTACACCTTC.

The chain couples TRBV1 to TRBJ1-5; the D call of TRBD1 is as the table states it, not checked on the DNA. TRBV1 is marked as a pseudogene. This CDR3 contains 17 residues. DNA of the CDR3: TGCACCAGCAGCCAAGTGACAGAGACAGCGAGTAATCAGCCCCAGCATTTT. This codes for CTSSQVTETASNQPQHF.

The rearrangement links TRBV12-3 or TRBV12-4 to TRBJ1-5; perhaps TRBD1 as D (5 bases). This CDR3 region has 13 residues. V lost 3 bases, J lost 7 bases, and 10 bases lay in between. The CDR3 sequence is CASSFGGDQPQHF. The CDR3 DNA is TGTGCCAGCAGTTTTGGGGGGGACCAGCCCCAGCATTTT.

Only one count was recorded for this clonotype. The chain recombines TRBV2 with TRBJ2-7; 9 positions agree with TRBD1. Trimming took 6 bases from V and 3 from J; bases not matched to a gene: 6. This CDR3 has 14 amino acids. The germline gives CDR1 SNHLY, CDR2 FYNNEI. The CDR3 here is CASRTGTGSYEQYF. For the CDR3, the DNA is TGTGCCAGCAGGACCGGGACAGGGAGCTACGAGCAGTACTTC.

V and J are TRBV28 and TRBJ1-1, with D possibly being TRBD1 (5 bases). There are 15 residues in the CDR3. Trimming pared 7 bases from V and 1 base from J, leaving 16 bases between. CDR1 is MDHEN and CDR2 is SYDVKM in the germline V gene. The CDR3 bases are TGTGCCAGCATTCTAGAGCAGGGAGGGAACACTGAAGCTTTCTTT. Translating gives CASILEQGGNTEAFF.

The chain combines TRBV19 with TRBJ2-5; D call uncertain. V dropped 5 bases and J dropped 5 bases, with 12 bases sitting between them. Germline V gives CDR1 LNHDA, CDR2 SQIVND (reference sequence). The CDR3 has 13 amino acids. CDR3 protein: CASSWQRGETQYF. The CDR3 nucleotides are TGTGCCAGTAGTTGGCAGCGTGGTGAGACCCAGTACTTC. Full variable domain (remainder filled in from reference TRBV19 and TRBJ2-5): DGGITQSPKYLFRKEGQNVTLSCEQNLNHDAMYWYRQDPGQGLRLIYYSQIVNDFQKGDIAEGYSVSREKKESFPLTVTSAQKNPTAFYLCASSWQRGETQYFGPGTRLLVL.

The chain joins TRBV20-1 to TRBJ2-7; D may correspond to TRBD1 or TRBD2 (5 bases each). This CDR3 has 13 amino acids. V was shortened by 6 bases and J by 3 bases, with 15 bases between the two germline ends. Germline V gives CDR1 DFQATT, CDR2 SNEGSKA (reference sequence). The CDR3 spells CSATGTAGYEQYF. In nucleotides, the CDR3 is TGCAGTGCCACCGGGACCGCAGGCTACGAGCAGTACTTC.

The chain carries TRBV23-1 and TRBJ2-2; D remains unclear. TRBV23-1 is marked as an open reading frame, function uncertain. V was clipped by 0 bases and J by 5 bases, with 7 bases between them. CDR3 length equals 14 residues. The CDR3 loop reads CASSQSLLTGELFF. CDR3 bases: TGCGCCAGCAGTCAATCTTTACTTACCGGGGAGCTGTTTTTT.

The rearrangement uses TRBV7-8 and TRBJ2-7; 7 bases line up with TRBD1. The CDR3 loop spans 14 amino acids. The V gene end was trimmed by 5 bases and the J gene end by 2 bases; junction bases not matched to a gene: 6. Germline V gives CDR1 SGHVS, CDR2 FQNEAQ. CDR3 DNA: TGTGCCAGCAGCGGAAGGGACAGAACCTACGAGCAGTACTTC. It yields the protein CASSGRDRTYEQYF.